This paragraph covers one TCR beta chain sequence. The target antigen is unknown. Method: immunoSEQ multiplex PCR; TCRdb's copy keeps in-frame clones and lacks some. The table shows around 8,000 clones, with roughly four fifths occurring only once. This sample is drawn from a study of brain T cells in children with intractable seizures. Points from the study as a whole: HCMV serostatus was not known, and viral specificity came from CDR3 similarity only. Known viral epitope-specific CDR3s closely matched each case's top public brain CDR3.

CDR1 and CDR2 from the germline V gene are MGHRA and YSYEKL. With 2 bases clipped from V and 8 bases from J, the junction kept 10 bases outside the gene matches. This CDR3 region has 17 residues. The sequenced cases were selected for having the highest brain T cell transcript signatures. Before surgery, patients took at least one anti-epileptic drug. Here the sequenced sample was resected brain tissue, taken at surgery. The clonotype comes from a boy younger than two with tuberous sclerosis and intractable seizures. The chain couples TRBV4-1 to TRBJ2-2; 11 nucleotides line up with TRBD2. CDR3 sequence reads: CASSQTTSGMGLGELFF. The CDR3 bases are TGCGCCAGCAGCCAAACGACTAGCGGGATGGGATTAGGGGAGCTGTTTTTT.